A selection of T cell receptor beta chains follows, all from one sample in a study of T cell changes during pregnancy in multiple sclerosis. Repertoires were generated with immunoSEQ multiplex PCR, while TCRdb's copy carries only in-frame clones and drops some. The table has tens of thousands of clones, more than 90% seen once. The sample consisted of CD4+ T cells from peripheral blood mononuclear cells, taken after pregnancy. The receptor source for this set is a female donor in good health, enrolled as a control in a pregnancy study. CDR3s include the opening cysteine and the closing phenylalanine or tryptophan. The D gene is left open where the match is weak. Size is stated for part of the rows, as once, few or many counts, or as a class when the clone is expanded.

j_call,d_call,v_call,clone_size,cdr3_nt,cdr3_aa
TRBJ2-3,TRBD2,TRBV7-2,NA,TGTGCCAGCAGCTTGACTAGCGGGGTAAGAGATACGCAGTATTTT,CASSLTSGVRDTQYF
TRBJ1-1,TRBD1,TRBV28,few,TGTGCCAGCAGCCGTACAGGGGGGATGAACACTGAAGCTTTCTTT,CASSRTGGMNTEAFF
TRBJ1-6,NA,TRBV4-3,NA,TGCGCCAGCAGCCAAGATAATCAGGGAAGTAATTCACCCCTCCACTTT,CASSQDNQGSNSPLHF
TRBJ1-6,TRBD1,TRBV14,NA,TGTGCCAGCAGCCAAGGGACAGGATATTCACCCCTCCACTTT,CASSQGTGYSPLHF
TRBJ1-6,NA,TRBV25-1,NA,TGTGCCAGCAGTGAGCAGAATTCACCCCTCCACTTT,CASSEQNSPLHF
TRBJ2-1,TRBD2,TRBV10-3,NA,TGTGCCATCTCAACCAAGGGGACTAGCGGGGGCCCTCTTTACAATGAGCAGTTCTTC,CAISTKGTSGGPLYNEQFF
TRBJ2-1,NA,TRBV6-6,NA,TGTGCCAGCAGTCCATATAGTACCAATGAGCAGTTCTTC,CASSPYSTNEQFF
TRBJ1-1,NA,TRBV28,NA,TGTGCCAGCAGTTTCGGGGAGAGGGACACTGAAGCTTTCTTT,CASSFGERDTEAFF
TRBJ1-3,TRBD1,TRBV28,NA,TGTGCCAGCAGTTCCAGGGGACAGGGAAGTCTAAACACCATATATTTT,CASSSRGQGSLNTIYF
TRBJ1-6,NA,TRBV2,few,TGTGCCAGCAGTGGAGGAAATTCACCCCTCCACTTT,CASSGGNSPLHF
TRBJ1-3,NA,TRBV13,NA,TGTGCCAGCAGCTCAGGGTTTCGCTCTGGAAACACCATATATTTT,CASSSGFRSGNTIYF
TRBJ1-1,NA,TRBV7-2,NA,TGTGCCAGCAGCTTAGGGCAGGTCACTGAAGCTTTCTTT,CASSLGQVTEAFF
TRBJ1-5,NA,TRBV28,NA,TGTGCCACGTGGACAGTTAGCAATCAGCCCCAGCATTTT,CATWTVSNQPQHF
TRBJ2-7,NA,TRBV18,NA,TGTGCCAGCTCACTCAGACGGGGACTCTCCGTACCCTACGAGCAGTACTTC,CASSLRRGLSVPYEQYF
TRBJ2-1,TRBD2,TRBV29-1,NA,TGCAGCGTTGCTCTGGGGGGATCCTCTGGGCGGACTAGCGGGGCCCACTACAATGAGCAGTTCTTC,CSVALGGSSGRTSGAHYNEQFF
TRBJ1-3,NA,TRBV5-1,NA,TGCGCCAGCAGCTGGGCGGGCAGGGAGGCTGGAAACACCATATATTTT,CASSWAGREAGNTIYF
TRBJ2-2,NA,TRBV28,NA,TGTGCCAGCAGTCCCCTCACCGGGGAGCTGTTTTTT,CASSPLTGELFF
TRBJ2-3,NA,TRBV7-5,once,TGTGCCAGAAGCTTAGGGATCCTAGCGCGCTTCCCCCAAGATACGCAGTATTTT,CARSLGILARFPQDTQYF
TRBJ1-6,NA,TRBV7-8,NA,TGTGCCAGCAGCTCGTTCACTAGCTCCTATAATTCACCCCTCCACTTT,CASSSFTSSYNSPLHF
TRBJ2-7,NA,TRBV4-1,NA,TGCGCCAGCAGCCAATCCCCCCTTTTTTACGAGCAGTACTTC,CASSQSPLFYEQYF
TRBJ1-6,TRBD1,TRBV7-2,NA,TGTGCCAGCAGCTTAACTCTCCGGGACAGGTATAAAAATTCACCCCTCCACTTT,CASSLTLRDRYKNSPLHF
TRBJ1-3,TRBD1,TRBV5-1,NA,TGCGCCAGCAGGGGACAGGGCTCTGGAAACACCATATATTTT,CASRGQGSGNTIYF
TRBJ2-3,TRBD2,TRBV25-1,NA,TGTGCCAGCAGTGAACCTAGCGGGGTGATAGATACGCAGTATTTT,CASSEPSGVIDTQYF
TRBJ1-5,NA,TRBV2,NA,TGTGCCAGCCGACTAGGGGATGGTAGCAATCAGCCCCAGCATTTT,CASRLGDGSNQPQHF
TRBJ2-3,TRBD2,TRBV2,NA,TGTGCCAGCAGTGAGGGCGGGGGGGCCAGTGTCACAGATACGCAGTATTTT,CASSEGGGASVTDTQYF
TRBJ1-1,NA,TRBV4-3,once,TGCGCCAGCAGCCACTCATCCGACAGGCTTAACACTGAAGCTTTCTTT,CASSHSSDRLNTEAFF
TRBJ1-4,TRBD1,TRBV28,NA,TGTGCCAGCAGTCCGGGGGACAGGGAGGTTGAAAAACTGTTTTTT,CASSPGDREVEKLFF
TRBJ2-7,TRBD1,TRBV7-7,NA,TGTGCCAGCAGACTAAGGACAGGGCTAAACGAGCAGTACTTC,CASRLRTGLNEQYF
TRBJ1-2,TRBD1,TRBV28,NA,TGTGCCAGCAGTCTACCCCGAGGGACAGAGGCTAACTATGGCTACACCTTC,CASSLPRGTEANYGYTF
TRBJ1-1,NA,TRBV28,NA,TGTGCCAGCAGTTTAGGGGGGGCTGGAACTGAAGCTTTCTTT,CASSLGGAGTEAFF
TRBJ1-2,NA,TRBV18,once,TGTGCCAGCTCACCCCCAATGAGGGCGCACTATGGCTACACCTTC,CASSPPMRAHYGYTF
TRBJ2-3,TRBD2,TRBV5-4,NA,TGTGCCAGCAGCCCCACTAGCGGGAGTCGTGATACGCAGTATTTT,CASSPTSGSRDTQYF
TRBJ2-5,NA,TRBV6-5,NA,TGTGCCAGCAGTTACCAAGGGAGGCAAGAGACCCAGTACTTC,CASSYQGRQETQYF
TRBJ2-7,TRBD2,TRBV7-3,once,TGTGCCAGCAGCTCCTTAATAGCGGGGGCCTACGAGCAGTACTTC,CASSSLIAGAYEQYF
TRBJ2-5,NA,TRBV29-1,NA,TGCAGCGTTGTGATGGGGGGAGAGACCCAGTACTTC,CSVVMGGETQYF
TRBJ2-7,NA,TRBV12-2,NA,TGTGCAAGTCGCCTAGGGGACAGGGTGCCTTACGAGCAGTACTTC,CASRLGDRVPYEQYF
TRBJ2-7,TRBD2,TRBV4-2,NA,TGTGCCAGCAGCCAAGAGGGGGTCGCGGGAGGGCCGGGCGAGCAGTACTTC,CASSQEGVAGGPGEQYF
TRBJ1-6,TRBD1,TRBV5-1,once,TGCGCCAGCAGCCCGGACAGGGAGAATTCACCCCTCCACTTT,CASSPDRENSPLHF
TRBJ1-5,NA,TRBV7-9,NA,TGTGCCAGCAGCTTAGGGGCCGGGGGCAATCAGCCCCAGCATTTT,CASSLGAGGNQPQHF
TRBJ1-1,NA,TRBV7-2,NA,TGTGCCAGCAGCCTAGTGTGGGCGGGCGTCACTGAAGCTTTCTTT,CASSLVWAGVTEAFF
TRBJ1-2,NA,TRBV5-6,NA,TGTGCCAGCAGCTTCTTTGGGCAGAACTATGGCTACACCTTC,CASSFFGQNYGYTF
TRBJ2-1,NA,TRBV5-6,NA,TGTGCCAGCAGCCGTCGCTCGGGGAGCTCCTACAATGAGCAGTTCTTC,CASSRRSGSSYNEQFF
TRBJ1-4,TRBD1,TRBV5-1,NA,TGCGCCAGCAGCTTGCGGCAGGGGGCAACTAATGAAAAACTGTTTTTT,CASSLRQGATNEKLFF
TRBJ2-2,TRBD2,TRBV27,NA,TGTGCCAGCACACGGACTAGCGGGGGGCGCGCACACACCGGGGAGCTGTTTTTT,CASTRTSGGRAHTGELFF
TRBJ2-5,NA,TRBV30,NA,TGTGCCTGGAAATCCCGAGCGAGCGGTCTCAAAGAGACCCAGTACTTC,CAWKSRASGLKETQYF